This T cell receptor beta chain was observed in a study of blood T cells in healthy people across ages. A second 7 to 11 cycle PCR used barcoded and J-beta primers. Unique molecular identifiers of 12 random nucleotides labeled each cDNA. In TCRdb, the 5' RACE reads were re-called with MiXCR into one record per CDR3 protein. The sample shows more than 600,000 distinct CDR3 sequences, more than 20% of them seen only once. CDR3 length equals 15 residues. With 6 bases removed from V and 2 bases from J, the gap between germline ends came to 13 bases. Germline CDR1 is MNHEY and CDR2 is SVGAGI. The table lists this clonotype with a few counts. A further study also used this sample, focusing on T cells of mothers and their children.

The specimen was blood. The receptor was derived from a boy younger than 18 in good health. The V and J genes are TRBV6-5 and TRBJ2-2, with unresolved D. CDR3 bases: TGTGCCAGCAGAAGGGTCCATGTCAACACCGGGGAGCTGTTTTTT. Residues: CASRRVHVNTGELFF.